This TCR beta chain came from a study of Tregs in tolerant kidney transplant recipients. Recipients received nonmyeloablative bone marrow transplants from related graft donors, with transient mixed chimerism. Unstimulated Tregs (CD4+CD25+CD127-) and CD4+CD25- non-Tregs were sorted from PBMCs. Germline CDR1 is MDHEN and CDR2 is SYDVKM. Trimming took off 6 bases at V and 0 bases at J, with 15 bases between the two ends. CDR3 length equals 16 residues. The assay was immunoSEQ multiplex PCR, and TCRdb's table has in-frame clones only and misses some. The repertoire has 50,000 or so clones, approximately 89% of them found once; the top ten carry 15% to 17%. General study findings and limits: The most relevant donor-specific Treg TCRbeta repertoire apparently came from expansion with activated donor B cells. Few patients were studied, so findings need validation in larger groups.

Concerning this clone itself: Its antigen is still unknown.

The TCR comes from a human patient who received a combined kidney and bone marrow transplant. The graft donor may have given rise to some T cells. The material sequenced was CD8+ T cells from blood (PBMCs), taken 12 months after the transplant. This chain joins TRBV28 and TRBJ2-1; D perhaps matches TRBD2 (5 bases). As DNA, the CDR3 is TGTGCCAGCAGCAACCCCCGTGGAGGCTCCTACAATGAGCAGTTCTTC. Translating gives CASSNPRGGSYNEQFF.